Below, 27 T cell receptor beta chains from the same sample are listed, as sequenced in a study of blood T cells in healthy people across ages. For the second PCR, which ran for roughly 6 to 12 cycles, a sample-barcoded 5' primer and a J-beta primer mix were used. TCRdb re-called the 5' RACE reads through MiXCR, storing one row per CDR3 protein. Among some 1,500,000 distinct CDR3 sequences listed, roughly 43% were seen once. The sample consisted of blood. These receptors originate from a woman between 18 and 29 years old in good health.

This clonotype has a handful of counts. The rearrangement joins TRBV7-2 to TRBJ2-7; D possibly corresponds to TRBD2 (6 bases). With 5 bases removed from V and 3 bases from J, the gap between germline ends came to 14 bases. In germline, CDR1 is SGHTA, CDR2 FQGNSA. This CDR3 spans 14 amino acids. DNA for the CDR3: TGTGCCAGCAGCGCGGGACGGAACCTCTACGAGCAGTACTTC. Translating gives CASSAGRNLYEQYF. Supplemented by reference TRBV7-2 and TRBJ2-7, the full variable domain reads GAGVSQSPSNKVTEKGKDVELRCDPISGHTALYWYRQSLGQGLEFLIYFQGNSAPDKSGLPSDRFSAERTGGSVSTLTIQRTQQEDSAVYLCASSAGRNLYEQYFGPGTRLTVT.

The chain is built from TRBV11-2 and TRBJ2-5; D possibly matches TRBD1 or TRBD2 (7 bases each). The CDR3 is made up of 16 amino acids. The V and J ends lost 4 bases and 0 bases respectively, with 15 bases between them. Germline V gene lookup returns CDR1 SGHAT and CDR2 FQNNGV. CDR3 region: CASSSDQGGYQETQYF. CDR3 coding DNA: TGTGCCAGCAGCTCTGATCAGGGGGGGTACCAAGAGACCCAGTACTTC.

CDR3 in DNA: TGTGCCAGCAGTTACCGGGACAGGGATGGCTACACCTTC. This codes for CASSYRDRDGYTF. This rearrangement joins TRBV9 to TRBJ1-2; TRBD1 agrees at 9 bases. The V segment lost 5 bases and the J segment 6 bases; nucleotides outside the gene matches: 5. The length of the CDR3 is 13 residues. Germline lookup yields CDR1 SGDLS and CDR2 YYNGEE. The variable domain in full, completed from reference TRBV9 and TRBJ1-2, reads DSGVTQTPKHLITATGQRVTLRCSPRSGDLSVYWYQQSLDQGLQFLIQYYNGEERAKGNILERFSAQQFPDLHSELNLSSLELGDSALYFCASSYRDRDGYTFGSGTRLTVV.

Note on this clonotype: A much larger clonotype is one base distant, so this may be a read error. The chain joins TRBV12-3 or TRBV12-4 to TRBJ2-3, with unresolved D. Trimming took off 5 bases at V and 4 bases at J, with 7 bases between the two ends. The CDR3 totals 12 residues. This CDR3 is CASSKRADTQYF. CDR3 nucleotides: TGTGCCAGCAGTAAACGCGCAGATACGCAGTATTTT.

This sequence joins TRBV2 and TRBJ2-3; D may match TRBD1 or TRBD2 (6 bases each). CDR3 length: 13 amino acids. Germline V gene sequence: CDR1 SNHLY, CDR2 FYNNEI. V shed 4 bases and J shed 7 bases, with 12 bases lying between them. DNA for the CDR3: TGTGCCAGCAGTGCTGAGGGGGGAAATACGCAGTATTTT. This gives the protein CASSAEGGNTQYF.

As DNA, the CDR3 is TGTGCCATCAGTGGCGACTCTGTAGCCAAAAACATTCAGTACTTC. Its protein product is CAISGDSVAKNIQYF. V gene TRBV10-3 combines with J gene TRBJ2-4; D remains ambiguous. The CDR3 length is 15 residues. Germline CDR1 ENHRY, CDR2 SYGVKD. V was shortened by 4 bases and J by 0 bases, with 10 bases between the two germline ends.

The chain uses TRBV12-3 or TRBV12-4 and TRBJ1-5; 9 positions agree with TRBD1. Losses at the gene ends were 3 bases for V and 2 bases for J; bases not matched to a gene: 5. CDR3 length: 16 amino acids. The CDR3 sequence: CASSFVRQGGNQPQHF. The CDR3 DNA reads TGTGCCAGCAGTTTTGTCCGACAGGGGGGCAATCAGCCCCAGCATTTT.

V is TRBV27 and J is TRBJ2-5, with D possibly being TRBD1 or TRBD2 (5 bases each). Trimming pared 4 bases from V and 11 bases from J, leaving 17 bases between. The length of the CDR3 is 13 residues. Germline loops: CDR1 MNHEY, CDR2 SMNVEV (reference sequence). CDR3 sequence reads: CASSWDVVNEQYF. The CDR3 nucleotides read TGTGCCAGCAGTTGGGACGTAGTGAATGAGCAGTACTTC.

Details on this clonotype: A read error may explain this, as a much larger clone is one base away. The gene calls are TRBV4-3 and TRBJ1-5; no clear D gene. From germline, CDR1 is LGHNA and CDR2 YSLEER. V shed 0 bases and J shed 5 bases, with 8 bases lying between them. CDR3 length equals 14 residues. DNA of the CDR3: TGCGCCAGCAGCCAAGATTTAGCGGATCAGCCCCAGCATTTT. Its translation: CASSQDLADQPQHF.

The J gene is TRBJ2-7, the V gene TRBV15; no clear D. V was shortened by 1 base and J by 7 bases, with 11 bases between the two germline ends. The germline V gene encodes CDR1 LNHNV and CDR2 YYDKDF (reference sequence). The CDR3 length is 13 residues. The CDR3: CATSRVSSTEQYF. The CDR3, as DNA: TGTGCCACCAGCAGAGTAAGCTCTACGGAGCAGTACTTC. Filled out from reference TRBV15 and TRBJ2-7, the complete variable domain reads DAMVIQNPRYQVTQFGKPVTLSCSQTLNHNVMYWYQQKSSQAPKLLFHYYDKDFNNEADTPDNFQSRRPNTSFCFLDIRSPGLGDTAMYLCATSRVSSTEQYFGPGTRLTVT.

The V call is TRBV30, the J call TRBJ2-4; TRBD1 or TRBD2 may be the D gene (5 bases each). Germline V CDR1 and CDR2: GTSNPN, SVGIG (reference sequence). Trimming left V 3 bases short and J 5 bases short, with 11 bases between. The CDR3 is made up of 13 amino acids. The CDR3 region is CAWREPGQNIQYF. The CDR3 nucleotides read TGTGCCTGGAGGGAACCGGGACAAAACATTCAGTACTTC.

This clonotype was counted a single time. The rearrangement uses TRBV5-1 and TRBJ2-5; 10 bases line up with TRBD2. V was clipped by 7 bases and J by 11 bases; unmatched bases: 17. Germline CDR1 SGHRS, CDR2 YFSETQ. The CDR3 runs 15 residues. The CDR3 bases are TGCGCCAGCCGAAGCGGGAGGGCCCTTGGCAATGAGCAGTACTTC. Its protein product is CASRSGRALGNEQYF.

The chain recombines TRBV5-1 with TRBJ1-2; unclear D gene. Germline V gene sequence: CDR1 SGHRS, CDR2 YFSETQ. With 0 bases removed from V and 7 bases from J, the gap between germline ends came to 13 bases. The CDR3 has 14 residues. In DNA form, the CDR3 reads TGCGCCAGCAGCTTGGCACCAGGAAGAGGTGGCTACACCTTC. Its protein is CASSLAPGRGGYTF. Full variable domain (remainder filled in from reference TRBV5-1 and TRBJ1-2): KAGVTQTPRYLIKTRGQQVTLSCSPISGHRSVSWYQQTPGQGLQFLFEYFSETQRNKGNFPGRFSGRQFSNSRSEMNVSTLELGDSALYLCASSLAPGRGGYTFGSGTRLTVV.

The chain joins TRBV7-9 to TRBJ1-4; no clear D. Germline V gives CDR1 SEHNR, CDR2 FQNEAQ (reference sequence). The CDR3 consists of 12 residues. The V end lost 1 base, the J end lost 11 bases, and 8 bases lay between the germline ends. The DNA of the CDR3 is TGTGCCAGCAGCTTAGAGGCGTGGAAACTGTTTTTT. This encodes CASSLEAWKLFF.

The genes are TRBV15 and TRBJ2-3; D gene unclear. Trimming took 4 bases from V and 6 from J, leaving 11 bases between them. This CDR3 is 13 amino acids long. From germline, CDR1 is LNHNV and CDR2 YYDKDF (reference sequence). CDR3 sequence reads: CATSILLLDTQYF. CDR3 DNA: TGTGCCACCAGCATCCTCCTCCTGGATACGCAGTATTTT.

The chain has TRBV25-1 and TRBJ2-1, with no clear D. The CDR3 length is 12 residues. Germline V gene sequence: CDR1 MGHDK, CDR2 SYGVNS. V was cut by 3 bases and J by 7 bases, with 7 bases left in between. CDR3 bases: TGTGCCAGCAGTGATCTAGGAAATGAGCAGTTCTTC. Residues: CASSDLGNEQFF. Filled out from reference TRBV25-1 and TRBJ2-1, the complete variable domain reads EADIYQTPRYLVIGTGKKITLECSQTMGHDKMYWYQQDPGMELHLIHYSYGVNSTEKGDLSSESTVSRIRTEHFPLTLESARPSHTSQYLCASSDLGNEQFFGPGTRLTVL.

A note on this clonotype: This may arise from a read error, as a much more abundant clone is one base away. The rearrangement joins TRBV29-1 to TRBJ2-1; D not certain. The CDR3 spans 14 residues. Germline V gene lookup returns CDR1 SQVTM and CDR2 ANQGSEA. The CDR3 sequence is CSAEDLQDGRPQFF. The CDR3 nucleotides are TGCAGCGCTGAAGATCTTCAGGACGGCCGCCCGCAGTTCTTC.

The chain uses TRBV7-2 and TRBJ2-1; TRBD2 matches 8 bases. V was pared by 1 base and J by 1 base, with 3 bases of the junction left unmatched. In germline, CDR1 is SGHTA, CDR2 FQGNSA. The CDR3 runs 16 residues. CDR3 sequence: CASSLGQRGSYNEQFF. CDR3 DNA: TGTGCCAGCAGCTTAGGCCAGCGGGGGTCCTACAATGAGCAGTTCTTC.

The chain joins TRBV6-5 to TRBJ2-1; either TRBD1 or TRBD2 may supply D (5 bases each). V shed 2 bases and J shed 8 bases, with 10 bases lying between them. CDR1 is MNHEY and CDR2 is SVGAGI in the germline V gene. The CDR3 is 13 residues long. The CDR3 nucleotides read TGTGCCAGCAGTTACGTTGGGGGTCATGAGCAGTTCTTC. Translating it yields CASSYVGGHEQFF.

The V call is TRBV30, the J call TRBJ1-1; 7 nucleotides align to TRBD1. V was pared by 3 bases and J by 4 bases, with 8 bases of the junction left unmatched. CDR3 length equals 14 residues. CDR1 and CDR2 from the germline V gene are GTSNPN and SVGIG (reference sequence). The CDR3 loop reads CAWRETGYSTEAFF. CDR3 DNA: TGTGCCTGGAGAGAGACAGGGTACAGCACTGAAGCTTTCTTT.

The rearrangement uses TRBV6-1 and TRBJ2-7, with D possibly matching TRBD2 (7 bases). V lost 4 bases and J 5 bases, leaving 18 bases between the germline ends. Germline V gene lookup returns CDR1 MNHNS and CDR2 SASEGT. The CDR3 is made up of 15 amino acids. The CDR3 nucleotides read TGTGCCAGCAGTGGACCAGCGGGACAAGGGGACGAGCAGTACTTC. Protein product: CASSGPAGQGDEQYF.

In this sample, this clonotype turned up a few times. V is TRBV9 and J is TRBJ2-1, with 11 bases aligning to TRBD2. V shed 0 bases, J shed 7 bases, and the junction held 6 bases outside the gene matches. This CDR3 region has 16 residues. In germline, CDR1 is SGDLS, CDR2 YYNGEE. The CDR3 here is CASSVVSSGGLNEQFF. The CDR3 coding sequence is TGTGCCAGCAGCGTAGTATCTAGCGGGGGGCTTAATGAGCAGTTCTTC.

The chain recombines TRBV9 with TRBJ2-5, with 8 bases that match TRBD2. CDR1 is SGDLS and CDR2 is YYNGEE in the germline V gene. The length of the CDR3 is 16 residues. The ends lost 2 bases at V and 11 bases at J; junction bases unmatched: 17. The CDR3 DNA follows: TGTGCCAGCAGCGTTGGTAGCGGGGTTCTCCACAATGAGCAGTACTTC. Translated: CASSVGSGVLHNEQYF.

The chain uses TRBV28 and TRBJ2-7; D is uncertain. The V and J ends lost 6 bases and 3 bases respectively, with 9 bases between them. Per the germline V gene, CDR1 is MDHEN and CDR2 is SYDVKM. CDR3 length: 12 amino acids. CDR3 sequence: CASRNGFYEQYF. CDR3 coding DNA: TGTGCCAGCAGGAACGGATTCTACGAGCAGTACTTC.

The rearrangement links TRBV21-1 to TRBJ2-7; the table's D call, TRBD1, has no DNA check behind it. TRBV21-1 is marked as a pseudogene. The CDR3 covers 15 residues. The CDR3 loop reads CASSLGPEWSYEQYF. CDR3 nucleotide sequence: TGTGCCAGCAGCCTGGGACCTGAGTGGTCCTACGAGCAGTACTTC.

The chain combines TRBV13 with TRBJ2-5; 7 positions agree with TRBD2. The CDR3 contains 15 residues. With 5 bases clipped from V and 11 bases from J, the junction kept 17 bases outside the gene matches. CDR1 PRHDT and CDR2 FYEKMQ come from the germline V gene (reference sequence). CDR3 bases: TGTGCCAGCAGCCAAGCGGAAGCGGGACTCGTAGGGCAGTACTTC. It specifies CASSQAEAGLVGQYF.

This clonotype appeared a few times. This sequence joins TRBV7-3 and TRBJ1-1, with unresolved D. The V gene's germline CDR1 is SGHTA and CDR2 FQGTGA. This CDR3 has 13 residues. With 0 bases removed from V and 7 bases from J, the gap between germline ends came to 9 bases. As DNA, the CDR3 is TGTGCCAGCAGCTTAACGGCAGGCATTGAAGCTTTCTTT. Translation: CASSLTAGIEAFF.